Here is one T cell receptor beta chain with its context. No antigen is known for it. The CDR3 totals 15 residues. V was cut by 6 bases and J by 3 bases, with 15 bases left in between. Germline lookup yields CDR1 LNHDA and CDR2 SQIVND (reference sequence). It was with 60 Vbeta and 13 Jbeta primers that the PCR ran. TCRdb's copy holds only in-frame clones and misses some; the assay was immunoSEQ multiplex PCR. The table has around 150,000 clones, about 76% seen once. The data originate from a study of cytomegalovirus exposure and HLA in healthy donors. Study as a whole: In an early release, HLA-typed donors contributed 77 million or so unique TCR sequences. Whole-study results and caveats: Researchers reportedly found TCR beta sequences accurately predicted most subjects' HLA-A and HLA-B alleles.

Sequencing was done on a sample of PBMCs. The clonotype originates from a woman between 40 and 55 years old in good health and CMV-seropositive. The chain employs TRBV19 and TRBJ2-4, with D possibly matching TRBD1 (7 bases). This CDR3 reads CASSMTGTGKNIQYF. DNA of the CDR3: TGTGCCAGTAGCATGACAGGGACTGGCAAAAACATTCAGTACTTC.